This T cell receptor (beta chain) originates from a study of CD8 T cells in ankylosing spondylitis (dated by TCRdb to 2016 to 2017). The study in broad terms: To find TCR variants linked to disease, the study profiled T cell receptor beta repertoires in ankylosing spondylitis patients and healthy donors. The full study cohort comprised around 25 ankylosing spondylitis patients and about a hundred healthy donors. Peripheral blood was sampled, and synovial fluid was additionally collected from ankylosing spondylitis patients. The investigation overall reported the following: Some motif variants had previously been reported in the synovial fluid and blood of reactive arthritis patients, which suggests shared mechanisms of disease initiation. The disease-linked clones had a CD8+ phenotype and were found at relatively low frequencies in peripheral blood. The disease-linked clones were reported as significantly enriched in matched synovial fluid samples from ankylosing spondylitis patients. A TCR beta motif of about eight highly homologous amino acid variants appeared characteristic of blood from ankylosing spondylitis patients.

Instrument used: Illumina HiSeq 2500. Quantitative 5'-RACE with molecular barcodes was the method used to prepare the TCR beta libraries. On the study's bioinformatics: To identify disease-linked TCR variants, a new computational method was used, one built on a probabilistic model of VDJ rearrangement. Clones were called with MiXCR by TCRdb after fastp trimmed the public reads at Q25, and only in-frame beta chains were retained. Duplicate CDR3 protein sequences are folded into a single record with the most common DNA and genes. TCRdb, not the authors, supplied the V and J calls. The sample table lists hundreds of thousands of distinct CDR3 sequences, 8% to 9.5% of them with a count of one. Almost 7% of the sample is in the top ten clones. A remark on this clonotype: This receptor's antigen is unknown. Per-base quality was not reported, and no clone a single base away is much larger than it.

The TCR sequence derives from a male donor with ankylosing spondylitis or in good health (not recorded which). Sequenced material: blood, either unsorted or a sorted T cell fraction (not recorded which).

The nucleotide sequence is TGTGCCAGCTCGGACCAATACGGGGCCAGCACAGATACGCAGTATTTT. Protein translation: CASSDQYGASTDTQYF. The V and J genes are TRBV18 and TRBJ2-3; the D gene may be TRBD1 or TRBD2, since each aligns over 5 bases. Its CDR3 holds 16 amino acids, cysteine through phenylalanine. Only the CDR3 region is kept as DNA, spanning 48 bases read in frame from base 1. Between the V and J ends, shortened by 6 bases and 0 bases respectively, the junction contains 16 bases. Sequences KGHSH (CDR1) and LQKENI (CDR2) are obtained from the germline V gene. When the CDR3 is completed using the reference TRBV18 and TRBJ2-3 genes on either side, the full variable domain is NAGVMQNPRHLVRRRGQEARLRCSPMKGHSHVYWYRQLPEEGLKFMVYLQKENIIDESGMPKERFSAEFPKEGPSILRIQQVVRGDSAAYFCASSDQYGASTDTQYFGPGTRLTVL.